These T cell receptor beta chains were read from a single sample in a study of shared clonotypes between healthy human individuals. Using immunoSEQ multiplex PCR, the repertoire was profiled, and TCRdb retains in-frame clones only, with some absent. This sample has around 2,000,000 clones; 85% to 95% occur once, and the top ten carry 0.13%. Sequenced sample: naive CD4+ T cells sorted from blood. The receptors here all came from a man younger than 30 in good health. The CDR3 runs from the conserved cysteine through the conserved F or W. The order of the fields is D gene, clone size, V gene, J gene, CDR3 DNA, CDR3 protein. A D gene is named only where the DNA matches it firmly. Clone size, where shown, is once, few, many, or a class for clones that have expanded.

D: .; size: .; V: TRBV9; J: TRBJ2-2; DNA: TGTGCCAGCAGCGTCCTTGGGCAGGGAAGCACCGGGGAGCTGTTTTTT; CDR3: CASSVLGQGSTGELFF
D: .; size: .; V: TRBV20-1; J: TRBJ2-1; DNA: TGCAGTGCTAGAGATCGGCATGAGCAGTTCTTC; CDR3: CSARDRHEQFF
D: TRBD2; size: .; V: TRBV5-4; J: TRBJ2-1; DNA: TGTGCCAGCAGCCCAAAGACTAGCGGCTCCTACAATGAGCAGTTCTTC; CDR3: CASSPKTSGSYNEQFF
D: TRBD1; size: .; V: TRBV25-1; J: TRBJ1-1; DNA: TGTGCCAGCAGTGAATATTCAGGGGGCTGGACTGAAGCTTTCTTT; CDR3: CASSEYSGGWTEAFF
D: .; size: once; V: TRBV10-3; J: TRBJ2-2; DNA: TGTGCCATCAGTGAGTCTATTGCCGGGGAGCTGTTTTTT; CDR3: CAISESIAGELFF
D: .; size: .; V: TRBV19; J: TRBJ1-4; DNA: TGTGCCAGTAGTAGGGGACGGATGGCAACTAATGAAAAACTGTTTTTT; CDR3: CASSRGRMATNEKLFF
D: .; size: once; V: TRBV11-3; J: TRBJ2-1; DNA: TGTGCCAGCAGCTTAGGTCTCGGCGGGTATAATGAGCAGTTCTTC; CDR3: CASSLGLGGYNEQFF
D: TRBD1; size: once; V: TRBV7-8; J: TRBJ2-7; DNA: TGTGCCAGCAGCTTCATACAGGGGAACTACGAGCAGTACTTC; CDR3: CASSFIQGNYEQYF
D: TRBD2; size: .; V: TRBV7-9; J: TRBJ2-7; DNA: TGTGCCAGCAGCTTAGCGGGGGGGAACGAGCAGTACTTC; CDR3: CASSLAGGNEQYF
D: .; size: .; V: TRBV6-5; J: TRBJ2-1; DNA: TGTGCCAGCAGTTACTTGGTCGCTAGCGAGTACAATGAGCAGTTCTTC; CDR3: CASSYLVASEYNEQFF
D: .; size: .; V: TRBV6-5; J: TRBJ2-3; DNA: TGTGCCAGCAGTTACTCCGGGGTCACAGATACGCAGTATTTT; CDR3: CASSYSGVTDTQYF
D: .; size: .; V: TRBV4-3; J: TRBJ2-3; DNA: TGCGCCAGCAGCCAAGAAGGGGCGCCGGGCACAGATACGCAGTATTTT; CDR3: CASSQEGAPGTDTQYF
D: .; size: .; V: TRBV21-1; J: TRBJ1-2; DNA: TGTGCCAGCAGCAAGGGGCCAGGGAGGTTTGGCTACACCTTC; CDR3: CASSKGPGRFGYTF
D: TRBD2; size: .; V: TRBV7-3; J: TRBJ2-1; DNA: TGTGCCAGCAGCTTAATAGGCGGGGGGACCCGGAATGAGCAGTTCTTC; CDR3: CASSLIGGGTRNEQFF
D: .; size: .; V: TRBV27; J: TRBJ2-6; DNA: TGTGCCAGCAGACTGGAGGGCCCTGGGGCCAACGTCCTGACTTTC; CDR3: CASRLEGPGANVLTF
D: .; size: .; V: TRBV5-4; J: TRBJ2-5; DNA: TGTGCCAGCAGCTCCTCGAGAGGGACGGGAGAGACCCAGTACTTC; CDR3: CASSSSRGTGETQYF
D: TRBD1; size: .; V: TRBV5-4; J: TRBJ1-1; DNA: TGTGCCAGCAGACTACAGGGGGACCCCCTGAGCACTGAAGCTTTCTTT; CDR3: CASRLQGDPLSTEAFF
D: .; size: .; V: TRBV6-5; J: TRBJ2-3; DNA: TGTGCCAGCAGCATTAGCGGAACGCAGTATTTT; CDR3: CASSISGTQYF
D: TRBD1; size: .; V: TRBV18; J: TRBJ2-7; DNA: TGTGCCAGCTCAAAGGGACAGGGCGGCGAGCAGTACTTC; CDR3: CASSKGQGGEQYF
D: TRBD2; size: .; V: TRBV19; J: TRBJ2-1; DNA: TGTGCCAGTAGTGGGTTAGCGGGAGTCAATGAGCAGTTCTTC; CDR3: CASSGLAGVNEQFF
D: .; size: .; V: TRBV19; J: TRBJ2-3; DNA: TGTGCCAGTAGTGCGGCGAGCCCAGATACGCAGTATTTT; CDR3: CASSAASPDTQYF
D: .; size: .; V: TRBV25-1; J: TRBJ1-6; DNA: TGTGCCAGCAGTGAAAGGGCAGATTCACCCCTCCACTTT; CDR3: CASSERADSPLHF
D: TRBD1; size: .; V: TRBV5-6; J: TRBJ1-2; DNA: TGTGCCAGCAGCTCAACAGGGGGCGCTGACTATGGCTACACCTTC; CDR3: CASSSTGGADYGYTF
D: .; size: .; V: TRBV6-6; J: TRBJ2-3; DNA: TGTGCCAGCAGAGTCGGACAGGCGGGAACAGATACGCAGTATTTT; CDR3: CASRVGQAGTDTQYF
D: .; size: .; V: TRBV6-5; J: TRBJ1-5; DNA: TGTGCCAGCAGTTCGGGACACCTCAATCAGCCCCAGCATTTT; CDR3: CASSSGHLNQPQHF
D: TRBD2; size: .; V: TRBV5-1; J: TRBJ2-3; DNA: TGCGCCAGCAGCTTAAGAAGCGGGGGTACCACAGATACGCAGTATTTT; CDR3: CASSLRSGGTTDTQYF
D: .; size: .; V: TRBV5-4; J: TRBJ1-5; DNA: TGTGCCAGCAGCTCCCAACCAGGTCTGAATCAGCCCCAGCATTTT; CDR3: CASSSQPGLNQPQHF
D: .; size: .; V: TRBV28; J: TRBJ2-7; DNA: TGTGCCAGCAGTCCTTGGACAGCTACCTACGAGCAGTACTTC; CDR3: CASSPWTATYEQYF
D: .; size: .; V: TRBV27; J: TRBJ2-7; DNA: TGTGCCAGCAAGTGGCAGGGTAAGGGGAACGAGCAGTACTTC; CDR3: CASKWQGKGNEQYF
D: TRBD1; size: .; V: TRBV5-1; J: TRBJ2-5; DNA: TGCGCCAGCAGCCCTGGACAGGGGCGGGAAGAGACCCAGTACTTC; CDR3: CASSPGQGREETQYF
D: .; size: .; V: TRBV6-1; J: TRBJ1-2; DNA: TGTGCCAGCAGTGAAGATGACAGCGCGCTCTATGGCTACACCTTC; CDR3: CASSEDDSALYGYTF
D: TRBD1; size: .; V: TRBV5-1; J: TRBJ2-5; DNA: TGCGCCAGCAGCTTGGAGGACAGGACAGAAGAGACCCAGTACTTC; CDR3: CASSLEDRTEETQYF
D: .; size: once; V: TRBV11-2; J: TRBJ2-1; DNA: TGTGCCAGCAGCCGTCAGGGGAGTATCGATGAGCAGTTCTTC; CDR3: CASSRQGSIDEQFF
D: TRBD2; size: .; V: TRBV11-2; J: TRBJ2-7; DNA: TGTGCCAGCTTAGGGGCTAGCGGGCCGTACGAGCAGTACTTC; CDR3: CASLGASGPYEQYF
D: TRBD2; size: .; V: TRBV10-3; J: TRBJ2-1; DNA: TGTGCCATCAGGACTAGCGCGTTCGACAATGAGCAGTTCTTC; CDR3: CAIRTSAFDNEQFF
D: .; size: .; V: TRBV20-1; J: TRBJ2-5; DNA: TGCAGTGGCTATCGAGAGACCCAGTACTTC; CDR3: CSGYRETQYF
D: .; size: .; V: TRBV4-1; J: TRBJ1-6; DNA: TGCGCCAGCAGCCAATTTTCGTACCCAAGCAATTCACCCCTCCACTTT; CDR3: CASSQFSYPSNSPLHF
D: .; size: .; V: TRBV18; J: TRBJ2-1; DNA: TGTGCCAGCTCACGGGAAGGGGATGAGTTCTTC; CDR3: CASSREGDEFF
D: TRBD2; size: .; V: TRBV5-1; J: TRBJ2-1; DNA: TGCGCCAGCAGTCGAGATAGCGGGAGTAATGAGCAGTTCTTC; CDR3: CASSRDSGSNEQFF
D: .; size: .; V: TRBV28; J: TRBJ1-2; DNA: TGTGCCAGCATTATGGCACACAGCAGGGGTATTAACTATGGCTACACCTTC; CDR3: CASIMAHSRGINYGYTF
D: .; size: .; V: TRBV7-9; J: TRBJ2-7; DNA: TGTGCCAGCAGCTTAGTGTCAGGGGACGAGCAGTACTTC; CDR3: CASSLVSGDEQYF